A single sample gave rise to the 16 T cell receptor beta chains below, sequenced in a study of blood T cell repertoires in COVID-19. Method: immunoSEQ multiplex PCR; TCRdb's copy keeps in-frame clones and lacks some. The sample contains tens of thousands of clones, more than 70% of which appear only once. What was sequenced was peripheral blood. These receptors all stem from a man over 45 with active COVID-19.

This clone turned up a few times. The V and J genes are TRBV3-1 (or the pseudogene TRBV3-2) and TRBJ1-1, with D maybe TRBD1 (5 bases). The CDR3 loop spans 14 amino acids. Germline V gene data show CDR1 as LGHDT and CDR2 as YNNKEL (reference sequence). V dropped 1 base and J dropped 6 bases, with 12 bases sitting between them. The CDR3 bases are TGTGCCAGCAGCCAAGTAGCGGGGGTTTCTGAAGCTTTCTTT. This gives the protein CASSQVAGVSEAFF.

Written as DNA, the CDR3 is TGTGCCAGCAGCTCACCCAAAATAGCAACCAATGAGCAGTTCTTC. This encodes CASSSPKIATNEQFF. The chain employs TRBV7-8 and TRBJ2-1; D remains ambiguous. V shed 4 bases and J shed 6 bases, with 16 bases lying between them. The CDR3 has 15 amino acids. CDR1 SGHVS and CDR2 FQNEAQ come from the germline V gene.

This chain connects TRBV5-1 to TRBJ1-2; the match to TRBD1 covers 10 bases. CDR1 and CDR2 from the germline V gene are SGHRS and YFSETQ. V dropped 0 bases and J dropped 3; count of bases not matched to a gene: 5. CDR3 length: 16 residues. The CDR3 DNA reads TGCGCCAGCAGCTTGGCCTCCGGGACAGGGGACTATGGCTACACCTTC. Its translation is CASSLASGTGDYGYTF. Full variable domain (remainder filled in from reference TRBV5-1 and TRBJ1-2): KAGVTQTPRYLIKTRGQQVTLSCSPISGHRSVSWYQQTPGQGLQFLFEYFSETQRNKGNFPGRFSGRQFSNSRSEMNVSTLELGDSALYLCASSLASGTGDYGYTFGSGTRLTVV.

The V and J genes are TRBV20-1 and TRBJ2-1; tentative D call: TRBD2 (5 bases). The germline V gene has CDR1 DFQATT and CDR2 SNEGSKA (reference sequence). This CDR3 is 12 amino acids long. Trimming left V 3 bases short and J 8 bases short, with 11 bases between. This chain's CDR3 is CSASRSSHEQFF. DNA for the CDR3: TGCAGTGCTAGTCGGTCTAGCCATGAGCAGTTCTTC.

This chain joins TRBV11-2 and TRBJ2-2; 7 nucleotides align to TRBD2. The junction had 11 bases not matched to a gene; V was cut back by 2 bases and J by 5 bases. CDR1 is SGHAT and CDR2 is FQNNGV in the germline V gene. The length of the CDR3 is 17 residues. CDR3 sequence: CASSLSGGRDRTGELFF. The CDR3 DNA is TGTGCCAGCAGCTTAAGTGGGGGGAGGGATCGGACCGGGGAGCTGTTTTTT.

The V gene is TRBV3-1 (or the pseudogene TRBV3-2), the J gene TRBJ2-7; TRBD2 aligns across 14 bases. The CDR3 is 16 residues long. The junction had 3 bases not matched to a gene; V was cut back by 1 base and J by 4 bases. The germline V gene has CDR1 LGHDT and CDR2 YNNKEL (reference sequence). The CDR3 region has the DNA TGTGCCAGCAGCCAAGGACTAGCGGGAGGGCCATACGAGCAGTACGTC. Translation: CASSQGLAGGPYEQYV.

This clone showed up just a few times. The chain recombines TRBV6-6 with TRBJ1-6, with a tentative D call TRBD1 (6 bases). Per germline, CDR1 MNHNY and CDR2 SVGAGI (reference sequence). The CDR3 has 13 amino acids. V lost 7 bases, J lost 7 bases, and 11 bases lay in between. CDR3 nucleotides: TGTGCCAGCAAAACAGGGCAAAATTCACCCCTCCACTTT. This codes for CASKTGQNSPLHF.

The chain employs TRBV2 and TRBJ1-2; 7 bases agree with TRBD1. CDR3 length: 15 amino acids. J was trimmed by 8 bases and V by 8 bases; bases with no gene match: 17. Germline CDR1 reads SNHLY; CDR2 reads FYNNEI. Written as DNA, the CDR3 is TGTGCCAGCCGAGACAGGGCCGCGGGGGGAAAGGGCTACACCTTC. Its translation is CASRDRAAGGKGYTF.

In this sample, this clone turned up a few times. The chain couples TRBV12-3 or TRBV12-4 to TRBJ1-6; D remains unclear. Trimming removed 6 bases at V and 7 bases at J, with 7 bases between. This CDR3 is 12 amino acids long. DNA for the CDR3: TGTGCCAGCAGCCCCCTGAATTCACCCCTCCACTTT. It yields the protein CASSPLNSPLHF.

The DNA of the CDR3 is TGTGCCAGCAGCTTAGACCGACTAGCGGGAGCCCCGCACCAAGAGACCCAGTACTTC. It is translated as CASSLDRLAGAPHQETQYF. V is TRBV11-3 and J is TRBJ2-5, with 12 bases lining up with TRBD2. V lost 0 bases and J lost 0; bases outside the gene matches: 8. Germline loops: CDR1 SGHNT, CDR2 YENEEA. This CDR3 is 19 amino acids long.

Note on this clone: The junction differs from germline at one of its ends, possibly a read error. The chain employs TRBV18 and TRBJ2-5; possible D gene TRBD1, 6 bases. The germline CDR1 and CDR2 sequences are KGHSH and LQKENI. CDR3 size: 13 residues. The CDR3 bases are TGTGCCAGCTCCCCACGGACAGAAGAGACCCAGTACTTC. Residues: CASSPRTEETQYF.

This rearrangement joins TRBV11-1 to TRBJ2-2; TRBD2 aligns across 12 bases. The length of the CDR3 is 16 residues. Germline loops: CDR1 SGHAT, CDR2 FQDESV (reference sequence). V was clipped by 4 bases and J by 4 bases; unmatched bases: 4. This CDR3 reads CASSSPGLAGTGELFF. The DNA of the CDR3 is TGTGCCAGCAGCTCCCCGGGACTAGCGGGCACCGGGGAGCTGTTTTTT.

The chain is built from TRBV2 and TRBJ2-7; TRBD1 is a possible D gene (6 bases). The CDR3 runs to 14 residues. Germline V lookup: CDR1 SNHLY, CDR2 FYNNEI. Trimming removed 8 bases at V and 1 base at J, with 15 bases between. The CDR3 coding sequence is TGTGCCAGCTCCAAAATAGGACAGTCCTACGAGCAGTACTTC. It yields the protein CASSKIGQSYEQYF.

This chain connects TRBV27 to TRBJ2-1, with TRBD2 identical over 8 bases. The V and J ends lost 5 bases and 5 bases, in that order; junction bases with no gene match: 11. This CDR3 comprises 16 residues. Germline CDR1 and CDR2: MNHEY and SMNVEV (reference sequence). The chain's CDR3 is CASSLPPGLGDNEQFF. The CDR3 DNA is TGTGCCAGCAGTCTGCCACCGGGACTAGGAGACAATGAGCAGTTCTTC.

This chain joins TRBV5-4 and TRBJ2-1; no firm D call. Between the trimmed V and J ends, which lost 2 bases and 2 bases, there was a span of 14 bases. CDR1 is SGHNT and CDR2 is YYREEE in the germline V gene (reference sequence). CDR3 length equals 16 residues. The CDR3 sequence: CASSLGSDGAYNEQFF. CDR3 bases: TGTGCCAGCAGCTTAGGTTCTGACGGAGCCTACAATGAGCAGTTCTTC.

Here the CDR3 DNA reads TGTGCCAGCTCACCAACCAGGGTCGACTATGGCTACACCTTC. Translation: CASSPTRVDYGYTF. The V call is TRBV18, the J call TRBJ1-2; D is perhaps TRBD1 (5 bases). Trimming cost V 2 bases and J 3 bases, with 10 bases left between them. The CDR3 length is 14 residues. Germline assignment: CDR1 KGHSH and CDR2 LQKENI.